Listed below are T cell receptor beta chains from one sample, sequenced in a study of cytomegalovirus exposure and HLA in healthy donors. Only in-frame clones appear in the TCRdb table, and some are missing; sequencing was by immunoSEQ multiplex PCR. In the table there are around 130,000 clones, 8.5% to 10% of which are singletons. The material sequenced was PBMCs. The receptors were gathered from a man aged 35 to 55 in good health and CMV-seronegative. The CDR3 runs from the conserved cysteine through the conserved F or W. The D gene is left open where the match is weak. Clone size is stated in some rows and not others, as once, few, many or a class when expanded.

j_call,cdr3_length,d_call,v_call,clone_size,cdr3_aa,cdr3_nt
TRBJ2-1,13,-,TRBV11-2,few,CASSLSGGNEQFF,TGTGCCAGCAGCTTAAGTGGCGGGAATGAGCAGTTCTTC
TRBJ1-4,14,TRBD1,TRBV28,few,CASRTGTDNEKLFF,TGTGCCAGCAGAACCGGGACAGATAATGAAAAACTGTTTTTT
TRBJ1-1,18,TRBD1,TRBV19,many,CASSIRPRTGTMNTEAFF,TGTGCCAGTAGTATCCGCCCTCGGACAGGGACTATGAACACTGAAGCTTTCTTT
TRBJ1-4,17,TRBD1,TRBV4-3,-,CASGQAPRGQGGEKLFF,TGCGCCAGCGGCCAAGCCCCGAGAGGACAGGGCGGTGAAAAACTGTTTTTT
TRBJ2-7,15,TRBD1,TRBV5-1,-,CASSLSQGASYEQYF,TGCGCCAGCAGCTTGTCCCAGGGGGCCTCATACGAGCAGTACTTC
TRBJ2-1,14,TRBD2,TRBV9,-,CASSTGTSYNEQFF,TGTGCCAGCAGCACGGGGACTAGCTACAATGAGCAGTTCTTC
TRBJ1-4,14,-,TRBV5-1,-,CASSLEGRGEKLFF,TGCGCCAGCAGCTTGGAAGGAAGAGGCGAAAAACTGTTTTTT
TRBJ2-7,14,-,TRBV6-1,few,CASSGGLFPYEQYF,TGTGCCAGCAGTGGAGGTCTTTTTCCCTACGAGCAGTACTTC
TRBJ2-7,14,-,TRBV9,few,CASSVVEGSYEQYF,TGTGCCAGCAGCGTAGTGGAGGGGTCCTACGAGCAGTACTTC
TRBJ2-2,15,TRBD1,TRBV6-4,few,CASSETGGPSGELFF,TGTGCCAGCAGTGAAACAGGGGGCCCTTCCGGGGAGCTGTTTTTT
TRBJ1-2,15,TRBD1,TRBV6-1,-,CASGPGTGLGYGYTF,TGTGCCAGCGGACCAGGGACAGGCCTTGGCTATGGCTACACCTTC
TRBJ2-6,13,-,TRBV6-1,few,CASTSSGANVLTF,TGTGCCAGCACCAGCTCTGGGGCCAACGTCCTGACTTTC
TRBJ2-1,13,-,TRBV10-1,few,CASSVRQGNEQFF,TGCGCCAGCAGTGTACGGCAGGGCAATGAGCAGTTCTTC
TRBJ2-7,17,TRBD1,TRBV5-5,-,CASSLRLEGQGEFEQYF,TGTGCCAGCAGCTTGCGGCTAGAGGGACAGGGGGAATTCGAGCAGTACTTC
TRBJ2-3,16,-,TRBV6-1,-,CASSERLWEYWDTQYF,TGTGCCAGCAGTGAACGTCTATGGGAGTATTGGGATACGCAGTATTTT
TRBJ1-5,13,TRBD1,TRBV6-6,-,CASKTGTGQPQHF,TGTGCCAGCAAAACAGGGACAGGTCAGCCCCAGCATTTT
TRBJ1-4,15,TRBD1,TRBV6-5,few,CASSSQGLPREKLFF,TGTGCCAGCAGTTCACAGGGGTTACCTAGGGAAAAACTGTTTTTT
TRBJ2-5,14,-,TRBV4-3,-,CASSQDSNTGTQYF,TGCGCCAGCAGCCAAGATTCCAACACGGGGACCCAGTACTTC
TRBJ1-3,16,-,TRBV6-5,-,CASSSRGSFSGNTIYF,TGTGCCAGCAGTTCTCGGGGATCCTTCTCTGGAAACACCATATATTTT
TRBJ1-6,14,-,TRBV27,-,CASSGTPYNSPLHF,TGTGCCAGCAGCGGGACACCGTATAATTCACCCCTCCACTTT
TRBJ2-2,16,-,TRBV10-2,few,CASSPPGQVLAGELFF,TGCGCCAGCAGTCCCCCGGGACAAGTCCTCGCCGGGGAGCTGTTTTTT
TRBJ1-4,15,-,TRBV6-5,few,CASSGDSLGDEKLFF,TGTGCCAGCAGTGGGGACTCCCTGGGGGATGAAAAACTGTTTTTT
TRBJ2-3,16,TRBD2,TRBV27,few,CASSWEGAPSTDTQYF,TGTGCCAGCAGTTGGGAGGGAGCACCCAGCACAGATACGCAGTATTTT
TRBJ2-1,15,-,TRBV9,-,CASSVGHRGRNEQFF,TGTGCCAGCAGCGTAGGGCACCGGGGGAGGAATGAGCAGTTCTTC
TRBJ1-5,13,-,TRBV30,-,CAWAYRVDQPQHF,TGTGCCTGGGCTTACAGGGTCGATCAGCCCCAGCATTTT
TRBJ1-1,12,-,TRBV7-9,-,CASSSIGGEAFF,TGTGCCAGCAGCTCCATCGGGGGTGAAGCTTTCTTT
TRBJ1-5,15,-,TRBV5-1,-,CASSQEGLGNQPQHF,TGCGCCAGCAGCCAGGAAGGATTGGGCAATCAGCCCCAGCATTTT
TRBJ2-7,12,-,TRBV19,many,CASSPRGLEQYF,TGTGCCAGTAGTCCTCGTGGACTTGAGCAGTACTTC
TRBJ2-1,15,TRBD2,TRBV29-1,-,CSVEGGLAGFNEQFF,TGCAGCGTTGAAGGCGGACTAGCGGGGTTCAATGAGCAGTTCTTC
TRBJ1-5,15,TRBD1,TRBV7-9,few,CASSLEGASNQPQHF,TGTGCCAGCAGCTTAGAGGGGGCAAGTAATCAGCCCCAGCATTTT
TRBJ1-1,13,TRBD1,TRBV27,many,CASSVQGSTEAFF,TGTGCCAGCAGTGTACAGGGGAGCACTGAAGCTTTCTTT
TRBJ2-7,13,-,TRBV2,few,CASSEARVSEQYF,TGTGCCAGCAGTGAAGCGCGTGTATCCGAGCAGTACTTC
TRBJ2-5,19,TRBD1,TRBV11-2,-,CASSPVGRGQGEEGETQYF,TGTGCCAGCAGCCCCGTAGGGCGGGGACAGGGGGAAGAGGGAGAGACCCAGTACTTC
TRBJ2-7,12,-,TRBV11-2,few,CASSLDAYEQYF,TGTGCCAGCAGCTTAGACGCCTACGAGCAGTACTTC